Listed below are T cell receptor beta chains from one sample, sequenced in a study of shared clonotypes between healthy human individuals. Sequencing was performed with immunoSEQ multiplex PCR; in TCRdb, only in-frame clones are kept and a portion is missing. Among around 1.9 million clones listed, about 92% were seen once. Sequences were obtained from naive CD8+ T cells from PBMCs. The receptors here all came from a man aged 18 to 29 in good health. Some clones in this sample may be carry-over from other donors' samples. The CDR3 runs from the conserved cysteine through the conserved F or W. D genes are given only for firm matches. The size field is filled for only some rows; it gives once, few, many or a size class.

.	.	TRBV28	TRBJ2-1	CASRGWGEQDNEQFF	TGTGCCAGCAGAGGCTGGGGAGAGCAGGACAATGAGCAGTTCTTC
.	.	TRBV7-9	TRBJ2-6	CASSSGGANVLTF	TGTGCCAGCAGCTCCGGTGGGGCCAACGTCCTGACTTTC
.	.	TRBV5-6	TRBJ2-7	CASSLVNLGYEQYF	TGTGCCAGCAGCTTGGTTAATCTCGGCTACGAGCAGTACTTC
.	.	TRBV7-9	TRBJ1-3	CASSLNGRGAGNTIYF	TGTGCCAGCAGCTTAAACGGGAGAGGGGCTGGAAACACCATATATTTT
.	.	TRBV9	TRBJ2-7	CASSLDRLSYEQYF	TGTGCCAGCAGCTTAGACAGGTTATCCTACGAGCAGTACTTC
.	.	TRBV6-5	TRBJ1-5	CASSYRSYNQPQHF	TGTGCCAGCAGTTACCGTAGTTACAATCAGCCCCAGCATTTT
TRBD1	.	TRBV6-1	TRBJ2-3	CASSEARARDRGTDTQYF	TGTGCCAGCAGTGAAGCGCGAGCCCGGGACAGGGGTACAGATACGCAGTATTTT
TRBD1	.	TRBV5-6	TRBJ1-2	CASSSGQAYGYTF	TGTGCCAGCAGCTCCGGACAGGCGTATGGCTACACCTTC
.	.	TRBV6-6	TRBJ2-3	CASSYTGPHTDTQYF	TGTGCCAGCAGTTACACGGGGCCGCACACAGATACGCAGTATTTT
.	.	TRBV7-8	TRBJ2-2	CASSTTGTNTGELFF	TGTGCCAGCAGCACTACCGGGACGAACACCGGGGAGCTGTTTTTT
.	.	TRBV7-9	TRBJ2-1	CASSLEYSSSYNEQFF	TGTGCCAGCAGCTTAGAGTACTCGAGCTCCTACAATGAGCAGTTCTTC
TRBD2	once	TRBV27	TRBJ2-5	CASSSSRLAPLQETQYF	TGTGCCAGCAGTTCCTCCCGACTAGCGCCACTACAAGAGACCCAGTACTTC
TRBD1	.	TRBV27	TRBJ2-6	CASSHGTAGANVLTF	TGTGCCAGCAGTCACGGGACAGCTGGGGCCAACGTCCTGACTTTC
TRBD1	.	TRBV15	TRBJ1-4	CATTEADRGNEKLFF	TGTGCCACCACGGAAGCAGACAGGGGCAATGAAAAACTGTTTTTT
TRBD1	once	TRBV19	TRBJ1-5	CASSIGTGDQPQHF	TGTGCCAGTAGTATTGGGACAGGGGATCAGCCCCAGCATTTT
TRBD2	once	TRBV7-9	TRBJ2-1	CASSIGTSGANEQFF	TGTGCCAGCAGCATCGGGACTAGCGGAGCCAATGAGCAGTTCTTC
.	.	TRBV13	TRBJ1-1	CASSLWGENTEAFF	TGTGCCAGCAGCCTCTGGGGGGAGAACACTGAAGCTTTCTTT
.	.	TRBV29-1	TRBJ1-2	CSVRKDYGYTF	TGCAGCGTCCGGAAGGACTATGGCTACACCTTC
TRBD1	.	TRBV6-5	TRBJ1-2	CASSLGSDRGDGYTF	TGTGCCAGCAGTTTGGGGTCCGACAGGGGAGATGGCTACACCTTC